One sample yielded the 22 T cell receptor beta chains listed below, sequenced in a study of blood T cell repertoires in COVID-19. The repertoire was sequenced with immunoSEQ multiplex PCR; TCRdb's copy has only in-frame clones and lacks some. The sample shows a few hundred thousand clones, about nine tenths of them seen only once. Sequencing was carried out using peripheral blood. These receptors came from a woman between 25 and 40 years old with COVID-19, enrolled during active disease.

V usage is TRBV7-9 and J usage is TRBJ2-3, with 7 positions matching TRBD1. This CDR3 contains 14 residues. Germline V CDR1 and CDR2: SEHNR, FQNEAQ (reference sequence). The J segment lost 2 bases and the V segment lost 5 bases, leaving 4 bases of the junction unmatched. CDR3 nucleotides: TGTGCCAGCAGCCCGGGACAGACCACAGATACGCAGTATTTT. Protein: CASSPGQTTDTQYF.

The V gene is TRBV27, the J gene TRBJ1-4, with 9 bases that match TRBD1. Germline assignment: CDR1 MNHEY and CDR2 SMNVEV (reference sequence). CDR3 length: 15 residues. Trimming at V came to 4 bases and at J to 2 bases, leaving 2 bases not matched to a gene. The CDR3 loop is CASSSTGGTNEKLFF. The CDR3 bases are TGTGCCAGCAGTTCTACAGGGGGCACTAATGAAAAACTGTTTTTT.

The chain uses TRBV11-3 and TRBJ1-3; D gene unclear. The CDR3 covers 13 residues. The germline V gene encodes CDR1 SGHNT and CDR2 YENEEA. V shed 5 bases and J shed 5 bases, with 10 bases lying between them. The CDR3 bases are TGTGCCAGCAGCCCCCTAGCGCGAAACACCATATATTTT. This gives the protein CASSPLARNTIYF.

The V gene is TRBV7-9, the J gene TRBJ2-7; 8 bases match TRBD1. Germline assignment: CDR1 SEHNR and CDR2 FQNEAQ (reference sequence). The CDR3 runs to 14 residues. With 5 bases clipped from V and 5 bases from J, the junction kept 8 bases outside the gene matches. The CDR3 DNA follows: TGTGCCAGCAGCCGACAGGGGTCAAGAGACGAGCAGTACTTC. Its protein is CASSRQGSRDEQYF.

The J gene is TRBJ2-7, the V gene TRBV5-4; 12 nucleotides line up with TRBD2. This CDR3 has 15 amino acids. With 0 bases clipped from V and 3 bases from J, the junction kept 1 base outside the gene matches. Germline V gene data show CDR1 as SGHNT and CDR2 as YYREEE (reference sequence). CDR3 in DNA: TGTGCCAGCAGCTTGGGACTAGCGGGGGTCTACGAGCAGTACTTC. Residues: CASSLGLAGVYEQYF.

This chain links TRBV5-4 with TRBJ2-1; possible D gene TRBD1, 5 bases. This CDR3 region has 15 residues. Trimming took off 6 bases at V and 0 bases at J, with 13 bases between the two ends. Germline-derived CDR1 and CDR2 are SGHNT and YYREEE (reference sequence). This CDR3 is CASTWGGSSYNEQFF. Written as DNA, the CDR3 is TGTGCCAGCACTTGGGGCGGTAGCTCCTACAATGAGCAGTTCTTC.

V and J are TRBV6-5 and TRBJ1-3; 9 bases line up with TRBD1. Germline V lookup: CDR1 MNHEY, CDR2 SVGAGI. The CDR3 sequence is 16 residues long. V lost 0 bases to trimming and J lost 8 bases; unmatched junction nucleotides: 8. The CDR3 region has the DNA TGTGCCAGCAGTTACTCCGGGAACCGACAGGGGGACACCATATATTTT. It encodes CASSYSGNRQGDTIYF.

This rearrangement joins TRBV27 to TRBJ2-5; 8 bases are shared with TRBD2. V was clipped by 0 bases and J by 0 bases; unmatched bases: 3. This CDR3 spans 16 amino acids. The germline gives CDR1 MNHEY, CDR2 SMNVEV (reference sequence). DNA for the CDR3: TGTGCCAGCAGTTTATCCGCGGGGGGCTACCAAGAGACCCAGTACTTC. It codes for CASSLSAGGYQETQYF.

This chain joins TRBV6-2 or TRBV6-3 and TRBJ2-3; 9 bases match TRBD2. Per germline, CDR1 MNHEY and CDR2 SVGEGT. V lost 4 bases to trimming and J lost 4 bases; unmatched junction nucleotides: 6. The CDR3 runs 15 residues. CDR3 sequence reads: CASSSRAGGPDTQYF. In DNA form, the CDR3 reads TGTGCCAGCAGTTCCCGAGCGGGGGGCCCAGATACGCAGTATTTT.

This clone was seen just once. The J gene is TRBJ2-7, the V gene TRBV7-2, with 10 nucleotides matching TRBD2. There are 15 residues in the CDR3. With V trimmed by 5 bases and J by 2 bases, 6 bases remained unmatched. Germline CDR1 is SGHTA and CDR2 is FQGNSA. CDR3 nucleotide sequence: TGTGCCAGCAGCCAAGGGACTAGCGACGCCTACGAGCAGTACTTC. This encodes CASSQGTSDAYEQYF.

The chain combines TRBV6-2 or TRBV6-3 with TRBJ2-1; no reliable D call. The CDR3 has 11 residues. V dropped 8 bases and J dropped 7 bases, with 9 bases sitting between them. In germline, CDR1 is MNHEY, CDR2 SVGEGT. The CDR3 loop reads CASCHINEQFF. The CDR3 coding sequence is TGTGCCAGCTGCCACATAAATGAGCAGTTCTTC.

The chain combines TRBV11-3 with TRBJ2-2; TRBD1 matches at 8 bases. With V trimmed by 3 bases and J by 7 bases, 4 bases remained unmatched. CDR1 is SGHNT, CDR2 YENEEA, per germline. The CDR3 is made up of 14 amino acids. The CDR3 nucleotides read TGTGCCAGCAGCTTGGGACAGGTCAGCGGGGAGCTGTTTTTT. Amino acids: CASSLGQVSGELFF.

The chain recombines TRBV27 with TRBJ2-6, with 9 bases aligning to TRBD1. The germline CDR1 and CDR2 sequences are MNHEY and SMNVEV (reference sequence). This CDR3 contains 18 residues. The V segment lost 3 bases and the J segment 1 base; nucleotides outside the gene matches: 7. CDR3 protein: CASSFGGTGMSGANVLTF. The DNA of the CDR3 is TGTGCCAGCAGTTTCGGTGGGACAGGGATGTCTGGGGCCAACGTCCTGACTTTC.

This chain uses TRBV7-6 with TRBJ2-5; TRBD2 might be the D (5 bases). In germline, CDR1 is SGHVS, CDR2 FNYEAQ. CDR3 length: 15 amino acids. Trimming stripped 5 bases from V and 0 bases from J, with 13 bases between. The CDR3 coding sequence is TGTGCCAGCAGCCAGGAGGAAAGGGACCAAGAGACCCAGTACTTC. Translating gives CASSQEERDQETQYF. Together with reference TRBV7-6 and TRBJ2-5, the CDR3 gives the full variable domain: GAGVSQSPRYKVTKRGQDVALRCDPISGHVSLYWYRQALGQGPEFLTYFNYEAQQDKSGLPNDRFSAERPEGSISTLTIQRTEQRDSAMYRCASSQEERDQETQYFGPGTRLLVL.

The rearrangement uses TRBV5-1 and TRBJ2-1, with D maybe TRBD2 (5 bases). Germline CDR1 is SGHRS and CDR2 is YFSETQ. This CDR3 has 16 amino acids. The V gene lost 0 bases and the J gene lost 1 base, with 11 bases spanning the gap. CDR3 in amino acids: CASSLERYPSYNEQFF. The CDR3 nucleotides read TGCGCCAGCAGCTTGGAGCGGTATCCTTCCTACAATGAGCAGTTCTTC.

The genes are TRBV9 and TRBJ2-3; a weak D match, TRBD2 (7 bases). The CDR3 totals 15 residues. CDR1 is SGDLS, CDR2 YYNGEE, per germline. V lost 4 bases, J lost 6 bases, and 18 bases lay in between. The CDR3 is CASSPGGGADDTQYF. Written as DNA, the CDR3 is TGTGCCAGCAGCCCAGGTGGGGGGGCCGATGATACGCAGTATTTT.

This chain connects TRBV29-1 to TRBJ2-5, with no clear D. This CDR3 contains 15 residues. Deletions cut 5 bases from V and 10 bases from J, with 26 bases between. Germline-derived CDR1 and CDR2 are SQVTM and ANQGSEA. The CDR3 DNA is TGCAGCGTTCCCGACGGAGCCCGAGTTAAGGCTGGCCAGTACTTC. It codes for CSVPDGARVKAGQYF.

This sequence joins TRBV11-2 and TRBJ1-1, with D perhaps matching TRBD1 (6 bases). Germline CDR1 and CDR2: SGHAT and FQNNGV. This CDR3 region has 13 residues. V gave up 0 bases and J gave up 7 bases, with 9 bases separating them. The CDR3 DNA reads TGTGCCAGCAGCTTAGACAGGGGTGGTGAAGCTTTCTTT. Encoded protein: CASSLDRGGEAFF.

The V call is TRBV7-9, the J call TRBJ2-3; TRBD2 agrees at 14 bases. V shed 5 bases and J 6 bases; nucleotides not matched to a gene: 10. Germline V gene lookup returns CDR1 SEHNR and CDR2 FQNEAQ (reference sequence). This CDR3 has 17 residues. The CDR3 reads CASSNYGTSGSTDTQYF. The CDR3 DNA follows: TGTGCCAGCAGCAATTACGGGACTAGCGGGAGTACGGATACGCAGTATTTT.

The rearrangement joins TRBV7-9 to TRBJ2-7; 7 bases fit TRBD1. V lost 4 bases to trimming and J lost 0 bases; unmatched junction nucleotides: 3. This CDR3 region has 14 residues. Germline CDR1 is SEHNR and CDR2 is FQNEAQ (reference sequence). CDR3 sequence (DNA): TGTGCCAGCAGCTCGACAGGGACCTCCTACGAGCAGTACTTC. The encoded protein is CASSSTGTSYEQYF.

This chain connects TRBV2 to TRBJ2-5; 8 bases align to TRBD2. Germline CDR1 and CDR2: SNHLY and FYNNEI. CDR3 length: 13 residues. V lost 5 bases to trimming and J lost 10 bases; unmatched junction nucleotides: 9. The CDR3 nucleotides read TGTGCCAGCAGTAACGGGACTAGTCTGGGCCAGTACTTC. This encodes CASSNGTSLGQYF.

The J gene is TRBJ2-2, the V gene TRBV5-4, with a weak D call TRBD2 (6 bases). The CDR3 is made up of 14 amino acids. V lost 9 bases, J lost 2 bases, and 14 bases lay in between. The germline CDR1 and CDR2 sequences are SGHNT and YYREEE (reference sequence). Here the CDR3 reads CAIQSGHNTGELFF. The DNA of the CDR3 is TGTGCCATCCAGAGCGGGCATAACACCGGGGAGCTGTTTTTT. Full variable domain (remainder filled in from reference TRBV5-4 and TRBJ2-2): ETGVTQSPTHLIKTRGQQVTLRCSSQSGHNTVSWYQQALGQGPQFIFQYYREEENGRGNFPPRFSGLQFPNYSSELNVNALELDDSALYLCAIQSGHNTGELFFGEGSRLTVL.